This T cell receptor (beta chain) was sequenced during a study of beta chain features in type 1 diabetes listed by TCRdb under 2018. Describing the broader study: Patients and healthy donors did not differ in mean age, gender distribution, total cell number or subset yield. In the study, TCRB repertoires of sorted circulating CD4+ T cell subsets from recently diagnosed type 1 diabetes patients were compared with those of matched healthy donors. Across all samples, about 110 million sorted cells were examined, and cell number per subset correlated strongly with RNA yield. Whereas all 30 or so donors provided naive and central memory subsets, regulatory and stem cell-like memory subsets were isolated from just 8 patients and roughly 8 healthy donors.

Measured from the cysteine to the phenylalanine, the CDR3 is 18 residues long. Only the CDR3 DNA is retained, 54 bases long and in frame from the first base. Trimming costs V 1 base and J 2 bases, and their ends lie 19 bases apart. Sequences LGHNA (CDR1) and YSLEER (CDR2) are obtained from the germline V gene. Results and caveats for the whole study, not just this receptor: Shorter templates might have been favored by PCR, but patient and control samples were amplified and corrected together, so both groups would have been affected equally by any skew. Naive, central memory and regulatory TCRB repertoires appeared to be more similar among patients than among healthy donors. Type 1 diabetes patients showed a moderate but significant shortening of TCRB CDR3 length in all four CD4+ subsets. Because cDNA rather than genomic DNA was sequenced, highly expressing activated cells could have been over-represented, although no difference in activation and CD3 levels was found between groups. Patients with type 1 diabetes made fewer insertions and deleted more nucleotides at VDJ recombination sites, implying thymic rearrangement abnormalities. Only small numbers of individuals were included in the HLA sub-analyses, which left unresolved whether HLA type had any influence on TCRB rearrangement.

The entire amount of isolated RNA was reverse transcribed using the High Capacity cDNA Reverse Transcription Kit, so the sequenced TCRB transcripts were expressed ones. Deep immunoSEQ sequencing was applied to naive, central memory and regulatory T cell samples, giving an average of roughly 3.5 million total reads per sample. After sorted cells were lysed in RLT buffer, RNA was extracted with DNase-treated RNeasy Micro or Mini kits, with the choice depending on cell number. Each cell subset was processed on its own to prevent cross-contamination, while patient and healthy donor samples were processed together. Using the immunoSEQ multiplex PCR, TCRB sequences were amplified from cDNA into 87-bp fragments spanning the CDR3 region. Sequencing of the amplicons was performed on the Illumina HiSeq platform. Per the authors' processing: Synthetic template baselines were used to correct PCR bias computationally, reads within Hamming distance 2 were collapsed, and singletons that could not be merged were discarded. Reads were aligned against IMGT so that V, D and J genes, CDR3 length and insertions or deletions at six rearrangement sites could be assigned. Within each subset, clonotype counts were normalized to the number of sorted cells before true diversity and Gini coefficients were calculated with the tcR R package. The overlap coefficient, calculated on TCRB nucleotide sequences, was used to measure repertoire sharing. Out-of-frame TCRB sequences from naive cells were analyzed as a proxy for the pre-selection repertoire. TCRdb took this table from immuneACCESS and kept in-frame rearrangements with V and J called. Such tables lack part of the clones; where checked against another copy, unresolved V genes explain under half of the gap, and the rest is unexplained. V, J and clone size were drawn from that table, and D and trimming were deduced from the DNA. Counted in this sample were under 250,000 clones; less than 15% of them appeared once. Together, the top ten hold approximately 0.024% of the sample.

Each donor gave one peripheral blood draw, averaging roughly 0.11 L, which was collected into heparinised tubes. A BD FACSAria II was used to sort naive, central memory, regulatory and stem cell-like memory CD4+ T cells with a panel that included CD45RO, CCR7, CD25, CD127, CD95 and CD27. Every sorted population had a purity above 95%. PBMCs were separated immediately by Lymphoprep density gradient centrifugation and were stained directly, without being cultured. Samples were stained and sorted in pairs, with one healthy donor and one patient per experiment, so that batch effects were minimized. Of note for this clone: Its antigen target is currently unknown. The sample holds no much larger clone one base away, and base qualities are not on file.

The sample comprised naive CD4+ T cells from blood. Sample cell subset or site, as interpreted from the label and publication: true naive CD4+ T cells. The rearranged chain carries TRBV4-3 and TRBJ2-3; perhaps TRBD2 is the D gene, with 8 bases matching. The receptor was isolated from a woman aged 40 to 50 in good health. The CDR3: CASSQVSSGRGHTDTQYF. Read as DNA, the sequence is TGCGCCAGCAGCCAAGTTAGCTCCGGGAGGGGGCACACAGATACGCAGTATTTT.